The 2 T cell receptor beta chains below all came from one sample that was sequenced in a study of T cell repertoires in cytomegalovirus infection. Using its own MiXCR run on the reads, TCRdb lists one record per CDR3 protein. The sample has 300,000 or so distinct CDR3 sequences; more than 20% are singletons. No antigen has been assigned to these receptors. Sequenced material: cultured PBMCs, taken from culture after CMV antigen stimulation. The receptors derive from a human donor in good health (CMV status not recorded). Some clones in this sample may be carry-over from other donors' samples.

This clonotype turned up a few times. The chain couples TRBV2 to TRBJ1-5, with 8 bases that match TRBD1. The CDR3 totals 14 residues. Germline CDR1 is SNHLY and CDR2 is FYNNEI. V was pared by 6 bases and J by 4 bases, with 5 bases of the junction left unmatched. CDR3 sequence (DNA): TGTGCCAGCAGCCTCAGGACAGGGAATCAGCCCCAGCATTTT. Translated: CASSLRTGNQPQHF.

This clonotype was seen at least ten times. The CDR3 is CASSRPAGVTDTQYF. As DNA, the CDR3 is TGTGCCAGCAGTCGACCGGCGGGGGTCACAGATACGCAGTATTTT. The genes are TRBV12-3 or TRBV12-4 and TRBJ2-3; 7 nucleotides match TRBD2. Losses at the gene ends were 5 bases for V and 2 bases for J; bases not matched to a gene: 7. This CDR3 region has 15 residues.